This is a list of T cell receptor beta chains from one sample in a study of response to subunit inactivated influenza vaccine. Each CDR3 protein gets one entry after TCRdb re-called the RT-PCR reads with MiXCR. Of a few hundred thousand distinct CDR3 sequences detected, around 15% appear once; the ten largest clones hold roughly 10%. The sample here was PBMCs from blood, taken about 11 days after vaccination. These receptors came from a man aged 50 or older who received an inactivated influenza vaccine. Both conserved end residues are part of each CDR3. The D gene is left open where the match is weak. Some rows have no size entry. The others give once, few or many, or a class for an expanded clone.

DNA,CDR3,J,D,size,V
TGTGCCAGTAGTGGGCGCCTCTCCTACAATGAGCAGTTCTTC,CASSGRLSYNEQFF,TRBJ2-1,.,few,TRBV19
TGTGCCAGCAGTTACTCGAGGGCCCCCTCGGAAGCTTTCTTT,CASSYSRAPSEAFF,TRBJ1-1,.,few,TRBV6-5
TGTGCCAGCAGTTTTTTAGGGGACCTATTCTCCTACAATGAGCAGTTCTTC,CASSFLGDLFSYNEQFF,TRBJ2-1,.,few,TRBV12-3/TRBV12-4
TGTGCCAGCTCACCCGTAGCGGGGGGGCGTACAGATACGCAGTATTTT,CASSPVAGGRTDTQYF,TRBJ2-3,TRBD2,.,TRBV18
TGTGCCAGCAAACCGACAGGGCGCCATTCACCCCTCCACTTT,CASKPTGRHSPLHF,TRBJ1-6,TRBD1,many,TRBV2
TGTGCCAGCATCCTTAGCGGGGGGAGAGGTAATGAGCAGTTCTTC,CASILSGGRGNEQFF,TRBJ2-1,TRBD2,.,TRBV7-9
TGCAGCGTGGACAGGGGGCTGATAGATACGCAGTATTTT,CSVDRGLIDTQYF,TRBJ2-3,TRBD1,.,TRBV29-1
TGCAGTGCTAGTCGAGGCCAGGGAGTATCCAATGAGCAGTTCTTC,CSASRGQGVSNEQFF,TRBJ2-1,.,few,TRBV20-1
TGCAGTGCTAGCCCTAGCGGGAGGTCCACAGATACGCAGTATTTT,CSASPSGRSTDTQYF,TRBJ2-3,TRBD2,.,TRBV20-1
TGTGCCAGCGTCCTCGGGGGGGCCGGGGAGCTGTTTTTT,CASVLGGAGELFF,TRBJ2-2,TRBD2,few,TRBV28
TGTGCCAGCAGGCGACCGGCAGATACGCAGTATTTT,CASRRPADTQYF,TRBJ2-3,.,.,TRBV7-9
TGTGCCAGCAGCTCCCCATTGAGTGACCCGACAGATACGCAGTATTTT,CASSSPLSDPTDTQYF,TRBJ2-3,.,.,TRBV7-6
TGCAGTGCTAGAGATCGACTAGCGGATTATGAGCAGTTCTTC,CSARDRLADYEQFF,TRBJ2-1,TRBD2,many,TRBV20-1
TGTGCCAGCAGTCCACAGGGGACGCGGCAGCCCCAGCATTTT,CASSPQGTRQPQHF,TRBJ1-5,TRBD1,few,TRBV27
TGTGCCAGCAGTTTAAGTTTGGCGAACACTGAAGCTTTCTTT,CASSLSLANTEAFF,TRBJ1-1,.,.,TRBV12-3/TRBV12-4
TGTGCCACCAGCAAAGAAGGGACAGCAAACTATGGCTACACCTTC,CATSKEGTANYGYTF,TRBJ1-2,TRBD1,few,TRBV15
TGCGCCAGCAGCCAAGGCACCAATGTCCCGCGCTATGGCTACACCTTC,CASSQGTNVPRYGYTF,TRBJ1-2,.,.,TRBV4-1
TGTGCCAGCAGCGTGGCAGGGGGCCTCGGAGAGACCCAGTACTTC,CASSVAGGLGETQYF,TRBJ2-5,TRBD1,few,TRBV7-7
TGCAGTGCTAGTGGTTGGGGGGATAATTCACCCCTCCACTTT,CSASGWGDNSPLHF,TRBJ1-6,.,.,TRBV20-1
TGTGCCAGCAGTGAAGCGCTTAGAACCGGGGAGCTGTTTTTT,CASSEALRTGELFF,TRBJ2-2,.,.,TRBV2
TGCGCCAGCAGCCCGGGACTAGCGGGAGGGCCCAGGGAGACCCAGTACTTC,CASSPGLAGGPRETQYF,TRBJ2-5,TRBD2,few,TRBV5-1
TGTGCCAGCAGCCCTGGGACAGTTACTAATGAAAAACTGTTTTTT,CASSPGTVTNEKLFF,TRBJ1-4,TRBD1,.,TRBV7-2
TGTGCCAGCAGCCAGGAACAGGGGTTAAGGAGTTCCGGGGAGCTGTTTTTT,CASSQEQGLRSSGELFF,TRBJ2-2,TRBD1,.,TRBV4-2
TGTGCCAGCAAGGAGTATTCGCCCAGGCCCTCCTACGAGCAGTACTTC,CASKEYSPRPSYEQYF,TRBJ2-7,.,.,TRBV28
TGCGCCAGCAGCAGGTCCGACGGCCCCTACGAGCAGTACTTC,CASSRSDGPYEQYF,TRBJ2-7,.,.,TRBV5-1
TGTGCCAGCAGCCAAGGTAGCGGGGGCTACGAGCAGTACTTC,CASSQGSGGYEQYF,TRBJ2-7,TRBD2,many,TRBV3-1
TGCAGCCTTGTGGGCCAAAGCTCCTACAATGAGCAGTTCTTC,CSLVGQSSYNEQFF,TRBJ2-1,.,.,TRBV29-1
TGTGCCAGCAGTTTAATCTGGGGGCGGATCTACAATGAGCAGTTCTTC,CASSLIWGRIYNEQFF,TRBJ2-1,.,many,TRBV12-3/TRBV12-4
TGCAGTGCTAGAGGCACGGGGGGCGAGCAGTACTTC,CSARGTGGEQYF,TRBJ2-7,TRBD2,.,TRBV20-1
TGTGCCACCAGTGATGCTAAAGGGTACCCATCTGGGGCCAACGTCCTGACTTTC,CATSDAKGYPSGANVLTF,TRBJ2-6,.,.,TRBV24-1
TGTGCCAGCAGCTTTCTAGCGGGAGCTAAATATGAGCAGTTCTTC,CASSFLAGAKYEQFF,TRBJ2-1,TRBD2,.,TRBV5-5
TGCAGCGCGGGACTAGCGGGCCTCCAAGAGACCCAGTACTTC,CSAGLAGLQETQYF,TRBJ2-5,TRBD2,.,TRBV20-1
TGTGCCAGCTTAAGGTCAGGGGGAATGAACACTGAAGCTTTCTTT,CASLRSGGMNTEAFF,TRBJ1-1,TRBD1,.,TRBV7-2
TGCAGCGTTAAGGGGCGTAGGGGCCAAGAGACCCAGTACTTC,CSVKGRRGQETQYF,TRBJ2-5,.,few,TRBV29-1
TGTGCCAGCAGCCGGAGGACAGTCTCCTACGAGCAGTACTTC,CASSRRTVSYEQYF,TRBJ2-7,.,.,TRBV7-2
TGCAGTGCTAGAGATTCTTGGGGGGAGGCTGGATCAGATACGCAGTATTTT,CSARDSWGEAGSDTQYF,TRBJ2-3,.,.,TRBV20-1
TGTGCCAGCAGCTCTCCTCGAGCTGGGTCACCCCTCCACTTT,CASSSPRAGSPLHF,TRBJ1-6,.,.,TRBV7-2
TGTGCCAGCAGGCCGACAGGGACCTCCTATAATTCACCCCTCCACTTT,CASRPTGTSYNSPLHF,TRBJ1-6,TRBD1,few,TRBV6-1
TGTGCCAGCAGTTTCGGACAGGTAGTTTTCTTT,CASSFGQVVFF,TRBJ1-1,TRBD1,.,TRBV12-3/TRBV12-4
TGTGCCAGCAGCTCGGGGGACAGAACTCTCTATGGCTACACCTTC,CASSSGDRTLYGYTF,TRBJ1-2,TRBD1,few,TRBV27
TGTGCCATCAGTGCTAAGGCGGCGAACACCGGGGAGCTGTTTTTT,CAISAKAANTGELFF,TRBJ2-2,.,many,TRBV10-3
TGTGCCAGCAGTACCGGGACTAGGGTAATGAGTGAGCAGTTCTTC,CASSTGTRVMSEQFF,TRBJ2-1,TRBD2,few,TRBV6-4
TGTGCCATCAGAGAACTAGCGGGAGGAGTCTATGAGCAGTTCTTC,CAIRELAGGVYEQFF,TRBJ2-1,TRBD2,.,TRBV10-3
TGCAGCGGGGGACTAGCGGGAACAGATACGCAGTATTTT,CSGGLAGTDTQYF,TRBJ2-3,TRBD2,few,TRBV29-1
TGTGCCAGCAGCTTGGGGGCGTCTAGAGAGGAGACCCAGTACTTC,CASSLGASREETQYF,TRBJ2-5,.,.,TRBV5-4
TGTGCCAGCAGCTTAGACGTAGGGTTGAACACTGAAGCTTTCTTT,CASSLDVGLNTEAFF,TRBJ1-1,.,.,TRBV7-8
TGCGCCAGCAGCTTGGTTCAGGGGTACTATGGCTACACCTTC,CASSLVQGYYGYTF,TRBJ1-2,.,.,TRBV5-1
TGTGCCAGCAGCACTCGAATACCGGAAGATACGCAGTATTTT,CASSTRIPEDTQYF,TRBJ2-3,.,.,TRBV21-1
TGTGCCAGCAGTGAAGGCGAGCAGAGCGGGAGGACATACAATGAGCAGTTCTTC,CASSEGEQSGRTYNEQFF,TRBJ2-1,TRBD2,.,TRBV2